Included here is one T cell receptor (beta chain) sequence, with context. This entry is derived from a study of PD-1 blockade in classical Hodgkin lymphoma. Measured with immunoSEQ multiplex PCR; TCRdb has only the in-frame clones, and not every one. The repertoire has just under 100,000 clones, 80% to 85% of them found once; the top ten carry 9% to 15%. The CDR3 consists of 14 residues. Looked up from germline, CDR1 is GTSNPN and CDR2 is SVGIG (reference sequence). V was pared by 0 bases and J by 1 base, with 6 bases between. Brentuximab vedotin exposure varied, and every patient relapsed after autologous stem cell transplantation. When best responses were assessed, they were complete response, partial response or progressive disease.

The sample consisted of peripheral blood mononuclear cells (PBMCs), taken at baseline. The TCR originated in a human donor with classical Hodgkin lymphoma. The chain recombines TRBV30 with TRBJ2-2; D uncertain. The CDR3 loop is CAWSVLRNTGELFF. CDR3 bases: TGTGCCTGGAGTGTACTCCGGAACACCGGGGAGCTGTTTTTT.